This TCR beta chain stems from a study of blood T cell repertoires in COVID-19. Study details: Material from acute and convalescent COVID-19 was sourced from the United States, Italy and Spain.

CDR1 and CDR2 (germline): LNHDA, SQIVND (reference sequence). V lost 5 bases, J lost 0 bases, and 6 bases stayed unmatched. This CDR3 has 16 residues. Source study methods: The authors estimated nucleated cell counts from reference gene primer amplification. Produced via immunoSEQ multiplex PCR; TCRdb's table is partial and in-frame only. Clone size and V and J calls were adopted from that table, with D and trimming inferred from the DNA. The table records 290,000 or so clones, roughly 85% of them present only once. This receptor was taken from a man aged 50 to 59 with active or convalescent COVID-19. The V call is TRBV19, the J call TRBJ2-1; 8 nucleotides match TRBD1. Sequenced: peripheral blood. This chain's CDR3 is CASSSRTGSSYNEQFF. CDR3 sequence (DNA): TGTGCCAGTAGTTCCCGGACAGGGAGCTCCTACAATGAGCAGTTCTTC.